A single sample is the source of the 19 T cell receptor beta chains below, sequenced in a study of blood T cell repertoires in COVID-19. Here immunoSEQ multiplex PCR was the method, and the copy in TCRdb shows in-frame clones only, minus some. Of about 210,000 clones listed, under 90% are singletons. The material sequenced was PBMCs or T cells enriched from blood (not recorded which). Source of these receptors: a woman aged 45-60 years with acute COVID-19.

The V and J genes are TRBV5-1 and TRBJ2-3; 8 nucleotides align to TRBD2. The CDR3 contains 15 residues. Germline trimming cut 1 base from V and 4 bases from J; bases unmatched to any gene: 5. Germline V gene lookup returns CDR1 SGHRS and CDR2 YFSETQ. The CDR3 DNA reads TGCGCCAGCAGCTTGAGCGGGAGTCCGGCAGATACGCAGTATTTT. This encodes CASSLSGSPADTQYF.

The CDR3 DNA follows: TGTGCCAGCAGTTCACGACTAGCTAATTCCTACGAGCAGTACTTC. Translation gives CASSSRLANSYEQYF. The rearrangement joins TRBV28 to TRBJ2-7, with 7 bases that match TRBD2. The V gene end was trimmed by 4 bases and the J gene end by 1 base; junction bases not matched to a gene: 7. The CDR3 length is 15 residues. In germline, CDR1 is MDHEN, CDR2 SYDVKM.

This clone has only one observation. This chain uses TRBV20-1 with TRBJ2-4; D is ambiguous. Germline assignment: CDR1 DFQATT and CDR2 SNEGSKA (reference sequence). This CDR3 is 11 amino acids long. The CDR3 bases are TGCGGAGTAAAAGCCAAAAACATTCAGTACTTC. It translates to CGVKAKNIQYF.

The rearrangement joins TRBV5-1 to TRBJ2-3; 7 bases match TRBD1. The J segment lost 2 bases and the V segment lost 2 bases, leaving 8 bases of the junction unmatched. The CDR3 sequence is 16 residues long. CDR1 SGHRS and CDR2 YFSETQ come from the germline V gene. CDR3 nucleotides: TGCGCCAGCAGCTTTGGGTCGGGACAGCTCACAGATACGCAGTATTTT. Translated, it gives CASSFGSGQLTDTQYF.

The chain is built from TRBV7-9 and TRBJ1-4; D unresolved. From germline, CDR1 is SEHNR and CDR2 FQNEAQ (reference sequence). V was shortened by 7 bases and J by 8 bases, with 11 bases between the two germline ends. The CDR3 covers 12 residues. CDR3 sequence reads: CASNLGPEKLFF. The CDR3 DNA is TGTGCCAGCAACCTTGGGCCGGAAAAACTGTTTTTT. Full variable domain (missing parts from reference TRBV7-9 and TRBJ1-4): DTGVSQNPRHKITKRGQNVTFRCDPISEHNRLYWYRQTLGQGPEFLTYFQNEAQLEKSRLLSDRFSAERPKGSFSTLEIQRTEQGDSAMYLCASNLGPEKLFFGSGTQLSVL.

The V call is TRBV28, the J call TRBJ2-7, with no clear D. This CDR3 contains 13 residues. Trimming shortened V by 3 bases and J by 7 bases, and 13 bases separated the two germline ends. Per the germline V gene, CDR1 is MDHEN and CDR2 is SYDVKM. The CDR3 protein is CASSFESLSEQYF. In nucleotides, the CDR3 is TGTGCCAGCAGTTTCGAGTCACTTTCTGAGCAGTACTTC.

The sample holds a few counts of this clone. The chain joins TRBV6-6 to TRBJ1-2, with TRBD1 identical over 10 bases. V trimming: 2 bases; J trimming: 6 bases; junction bases outside the gene matches: 3. Germline V CDR1 and CDR2: MNHNY, SVGAGI (reference sequence). The CDR3 has 14 amino acids. The CDR3 coding sequence is TGTGCCAGCAGTTACGGGACAGGGGTTCATGGCTACACCTTC. Its translation is CASSYGTGVHGYTF.

This chain joins TRBV29-1 and TRBJ2-2; 11 bases align to TRBD2. The CDR3 covers 15 residues. CDR1 and CDR2 (germline): SQVTM, ANQGSEA. The V gene end was trimmed by 7 bases and the J gene end by 7 bases; junction bases not matched to a gene: 11. CDR3 DNA sequence: TGCAGCGCTCGGATAGCGGGAGGGCCAAGCGGGGAGCTGTTTTTT. It codes for CSARIAGGPSGELFF.

The chain combines TRBV11-3 with TRBJ2-5, with 10 bases lining up with TRBD2. The CDR3 extends over 20 amino acids. Germline loops: CDR1 SGHNT, CDR2 YENEEA. V was clipped by 1 base and J by 9 bases; unmatched bases: 23. CDR3 bases: TGTGCCAGCAGCTTAGGAGGGGCGGCTAGCGGGGGATCCTCCCGGGGGGCCCAGTACTTC. It yields the protein CASSLGGAASGGSSRGAQYF.

The V gene is TRBV6-5, the J gene TRBJ2-3; 7 bases fit TRBD1. CDR3 length: 14 amino acids. The trim removed 6 bases at V and 5 bases at J, leaving 8 bases unmatched. Germline CDR1 and CDR2: MNHEY and SVGAGI. CDR3 nucleotides: TGTGCCAGCAGGGCCGGGACAGATCGAGATACGCAGTATTTT. Amino acid sequence: CASRAGTDRDTQYF.

The rearrangement uses TRBV30 and TRBJ2-7; 13 positions match TRBD2. After removal of 3 bases from V and 7 bases from J, the junction contained 6 bases not matched to a gene. The CDR3 is 14 residues long. CDR1 is GTSNPN and CDR2 is SVGIG in the germline V gene (reference sequence). Here the CDR3 reads CAWRGLAGTWEQYF. The DNA for the CDR3 is TGTGCCTGGAGGGGACTAGCGGGAACGTGGGAGCAGTACTTC.

The chain has TRBV9 and TRBJ2-7, with D maybe TRBD1 (5 bases). Germline V gene sequence: CDR1 SGDLS, CDR2 YYNGEE. CDR3 length: 16 amino acids. V gave up 4 bases and J gave up 1 base, with 18 bases separating them. The DNA of the CDR3 is TGTGCCAGCAGCCCCATGCAGGGAACCCTGTCCTACGAGCAGTACTTC. As protein: CASSPMQGTLSYEQYF.

This clone has a single count. The V call is TRBV2, the J call TRBJ2-2; TRBD1 aligns across 10 bases. The CDR3 spans 15 residues. V dropped 6 bases and J dropped 3; count of bases not matched to a gene: 4. CDR1 and CDR2 (germline): SNHLY, FYNNEI. The CDR3 sequence: CASSWTGGYTGELFF. In DNA form, the CDR3 reads TGTGCCAGCAGCTGGACAGGGGGGTACACCGGGGAGCTGTTTTTT.

This clone was observed once. The chain combines TRBV19 with TRBJ2-3, with a weak D call TRBD1 (6 bases). This CDR3 has 15 amino acids. The V gene's germline CDR1 is LNHDA and CDR2 SQIVND (reference sequence). Trimming took off 4 bases at V and 2 bases at J, with 13 bases between the two ends. The CDR3 spells CASSSRDTITDTQYF. The CDR3 coding sequence is TGTGCCAGTAGTAGCCGGGACACAATCACAGATACGCAGTATTTT.

The chain uses TRBV6-5 and TRBJ2-1; 11 positions agree with TRBD2. This CDR3 comprises 14 residues. The germline V gene encodes CDR1 MNHEY and CDR2 SVGAGI. The ends lost 7 bases at V and 7 bases at J; junction bases unmatched: 6. CDR3 region: CASTTGLAANEQFF. CDR3 DNA sequence: TGTGCCAGCACTACGGGACTAGCGGCGAATGAGCAGTTCTTC.

The gene calls are TRBV7-2 and TRBJ2-3; 8 bases align to TRBD1. Germline-derived CDR1 and CDR2 are SGHTA and FQGNSA. This CDR3 is 13 amino acids long. The junction had 4 bases not matched to a gene; V was cut back by 5 bases and J by 6 bases. In nucleotides, the CDR3 is TGTGCCAGCAGCCCGGACAGGGTTGATACGCAGTATTTT. It specifies CASSPDRVDTQYF. Drawing the rest from reference TRBV7-2 and TRBJ2-3, the complete variable domain is GAGVSQSPSNKVTEKGKDVELRCDPISGHTALYWYRQSLGQGLEFLIYFQGNSAPDKSGLPSDRFSAERTGGSVSTLTIQRTQQEDSAVYLCASSPDRVDTQYFGPGTRLTVL.

The chain carries TRBV7-2 and TRBJ2-7; D may be TRBD1 (7 bases). Germline CDR1 SGHTA, CDR2 FQGNSA. The CDR3 is made up of 16 amino acids. Trimming left V 5 bases short and J 2 bases short, with 19 bases between. The CDR3 is CASSTRGVGDTYEQYF. DNA for the CDR3: TGTGCCAGCAGCACCAGGGGGGTGGGTGACACCTACGAGCAGTACTTC.

V gene TRBV28 combines with J gene TRBJ2-7; 7 bases fit TRBD1. Germline V CDR1 and CDR2: MDHEN, SYDVKM. The CDR3 length is 14 residues. V trimming: 6 bases; J trimming: 0 bases; junction bases outside the gene matches: 5. The CDR3 loop reads CASRLQGSSYEQYF. The CDR3 DNA sequence: TGTGCCAGCAGGTTACAGGGGTCCTCCTACGAGCAGTACTTC.

The V gene is TRBV24-1, the J gene TRBJ2-2; tentative D call: TRBD2 (5 bases). Trimming left V 7 bases short and J 6 bases short, with 14 bases between. The CDR3 runs to 14 residues. Germline-derived CDR1 and CDR2 are KGHDR and SFDVKD. CDR3 coding DNA: TGTGCCACCAGCCCCGGGGTCCTCGCCGGGGAGCTGTTTTTT. Amino acid sequence: CATSPGVLAGELFF.